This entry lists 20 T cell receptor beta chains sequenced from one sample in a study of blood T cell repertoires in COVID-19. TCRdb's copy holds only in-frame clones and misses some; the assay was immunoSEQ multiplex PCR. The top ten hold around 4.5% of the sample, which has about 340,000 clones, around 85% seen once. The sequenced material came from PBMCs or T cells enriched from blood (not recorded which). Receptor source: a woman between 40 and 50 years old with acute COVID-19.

CDR3 coding DNA: TGTGCCAGTAGTATTCCGGACAGGACTTATCAGCCCCAGCATTTT. It codes for CASSIPDRTYQPQHF. The chain carries TRBV19 and TRBJ1-5, with 7 bases aligning to TRBD1. There are 15 residues in the CDR3. CDR1 LNHDA and CDR2 SQIVND come from the germline V gene (reference sequence). J gave up 5 bases and V 3 bases, and 7 bases lay outside the gene matches.

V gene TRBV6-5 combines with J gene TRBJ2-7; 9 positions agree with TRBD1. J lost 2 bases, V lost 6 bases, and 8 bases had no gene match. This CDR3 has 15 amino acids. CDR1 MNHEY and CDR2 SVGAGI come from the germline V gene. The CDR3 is CASSTTGGTPYEQYF. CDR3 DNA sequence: TGTGCCAGCAGCACAACAGGGGGCACACCCTACGAGCAGTACTTC.

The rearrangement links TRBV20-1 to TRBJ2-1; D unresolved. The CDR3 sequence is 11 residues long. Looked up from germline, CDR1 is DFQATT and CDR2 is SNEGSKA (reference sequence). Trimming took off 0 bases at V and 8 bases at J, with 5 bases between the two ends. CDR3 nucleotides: TGCAGTGCTAGAGACAGGTATGAGCAGTTCTTC. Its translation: CSARDRYEQFF.

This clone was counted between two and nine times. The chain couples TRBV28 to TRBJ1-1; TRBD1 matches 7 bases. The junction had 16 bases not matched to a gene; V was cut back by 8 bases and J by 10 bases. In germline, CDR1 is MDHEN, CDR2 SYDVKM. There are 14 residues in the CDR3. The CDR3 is CASRGQTSAIGAFF. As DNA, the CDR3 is TGTGCCAGCCGGGGACAGACTTCCGCCATTGGAGCTTTCTTT.

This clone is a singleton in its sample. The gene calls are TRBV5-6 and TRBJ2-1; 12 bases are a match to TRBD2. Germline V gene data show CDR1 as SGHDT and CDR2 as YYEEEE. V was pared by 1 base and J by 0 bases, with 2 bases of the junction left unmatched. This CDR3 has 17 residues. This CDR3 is CASSLLAGGSSYNEQFF. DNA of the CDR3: TGTGCCAGCAGCTTGCTAGCGGGAGGGAGCTCCTACAATGAGCAGTTCTTC.

CDR3 sequence (DNA): TGCGCCAGCAGTCCAGACAGGATCCAAGAGACCCAGTACTTC. Its protein product is CASSPDRIQETQYF. The rearrangement links TRBV5-1 to TRBJ2-5; maybe TRBD1 (6 bases). The CDR3 totals 14 residues. The V gene's germline CDR1 is SGHRS and CDR2 YFSETQ. The V and J ends lost 5 bases and 1 base respectively, with 12 bases between them.

The CDR3 nucleotides read TGTGCCAGCTTGGAATTACAGATGAGTTCAATCGGAACTGAAGCTTTCTTT. Translated: CASLELQMSSIGTEAFF. The rearrangement joins TRBV7-9 to TRBJ1-1; D not certain. The CDR3 contains 17 residues. V lost 8 bases and J 5 bases, leaving 27 bases between the germline ends. Germline values: CDR1 SEHNR, CDR2 FQNEAQ (reference sequence).

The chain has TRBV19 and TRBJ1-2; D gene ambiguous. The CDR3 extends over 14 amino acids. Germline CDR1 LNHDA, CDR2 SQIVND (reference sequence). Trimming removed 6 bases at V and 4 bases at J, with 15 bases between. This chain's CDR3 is CASRSAAGPYGYTF. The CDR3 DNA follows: TGTGCCAGTAGATCCGCGGCCGGCCCCTATGGCTACACCTTC.

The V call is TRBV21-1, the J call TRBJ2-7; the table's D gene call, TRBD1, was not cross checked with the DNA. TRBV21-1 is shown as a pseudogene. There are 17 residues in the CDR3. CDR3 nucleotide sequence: TGTGCCAGCAGCAAAGGAGGCCGGGACAAAAGCTCCTACGAGCAGTACTTC. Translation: CASSKGGRDKSSYEQYF.

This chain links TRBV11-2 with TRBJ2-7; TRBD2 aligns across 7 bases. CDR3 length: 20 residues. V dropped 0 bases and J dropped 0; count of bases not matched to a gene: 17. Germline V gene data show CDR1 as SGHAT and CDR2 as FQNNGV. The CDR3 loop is CASSLDGGGRGRPTSYEQYF. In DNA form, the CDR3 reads TGTGCCAGCAGCTTAGATGGGGGAGGGCGGGGGAGACCTACCTCCTACGAGCAGTACTTC. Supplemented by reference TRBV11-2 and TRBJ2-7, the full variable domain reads EAGVAQSPRYKIIEKRQSVAFWCNPISGHATLYWYQQILGQGPKLLIQFQNNGVVDDSQLPKDRFSAERLKGVDSTLKIQPAKLEDSAVYLCASSLDGGGRGRPTSYEQYFGPGTRLTVT.

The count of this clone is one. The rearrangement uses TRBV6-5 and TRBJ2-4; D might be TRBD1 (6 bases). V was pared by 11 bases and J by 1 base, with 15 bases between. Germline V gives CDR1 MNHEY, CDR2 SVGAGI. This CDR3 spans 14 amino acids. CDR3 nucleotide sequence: TGTGCCGCCCGAGGGGGTGACGCCAAAAACATTCAGTACTTC. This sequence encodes CAARGGDAKNIQYF.

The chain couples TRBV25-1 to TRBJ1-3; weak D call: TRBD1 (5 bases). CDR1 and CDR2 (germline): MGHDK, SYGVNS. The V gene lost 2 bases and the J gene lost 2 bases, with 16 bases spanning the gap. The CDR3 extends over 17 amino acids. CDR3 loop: CASSELGGGPPGNTIYF. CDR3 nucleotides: TGTGCCAGCAGTGAACTCGGCGGGGGACCCCCTGGAAACACCATATATTTT.

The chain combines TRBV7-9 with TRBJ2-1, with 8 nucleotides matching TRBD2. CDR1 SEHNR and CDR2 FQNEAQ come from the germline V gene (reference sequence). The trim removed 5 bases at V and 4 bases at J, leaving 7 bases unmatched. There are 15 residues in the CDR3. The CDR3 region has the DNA TGTGCCAGCAGCCCCCGGCAGCGGGGGTACAATGAGCAGTTCTTC. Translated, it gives CASSPRQRGYNEQFF. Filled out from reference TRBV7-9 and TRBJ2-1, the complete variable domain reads DTGVSQNPRHKITKRGQNVTFRCDPISEHNRLYWYRQTLGQGPEFLTYFQNEAQLEKSRLLSDRFSAERPKGSFSTLEIQRTEQGDSAMYLCASSPRQRGYNEQFFGPGTRLTVL.

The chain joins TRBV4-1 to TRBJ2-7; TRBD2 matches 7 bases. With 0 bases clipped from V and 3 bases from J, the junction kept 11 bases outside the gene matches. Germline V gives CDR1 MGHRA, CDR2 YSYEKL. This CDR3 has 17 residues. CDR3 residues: CASSQELTGTNYYEQYF. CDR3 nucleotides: TGCGCCAGCAGCCAAGAGCTAACTGGGACTAACTACTACGAGCAGTACTTC.

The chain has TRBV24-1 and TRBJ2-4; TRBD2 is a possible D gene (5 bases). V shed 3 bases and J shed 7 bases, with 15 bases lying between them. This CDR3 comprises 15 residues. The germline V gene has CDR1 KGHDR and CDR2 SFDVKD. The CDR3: CATSDPITGCNIQYF. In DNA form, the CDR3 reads TGTGCCACCAGTGATCCTATAACGGGGTGCAACATTCAGTACTTC.

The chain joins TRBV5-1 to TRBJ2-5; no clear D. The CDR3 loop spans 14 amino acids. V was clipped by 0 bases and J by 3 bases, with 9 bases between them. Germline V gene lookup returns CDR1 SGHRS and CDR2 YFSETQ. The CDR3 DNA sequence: TGCGCCAGCAGCTTGGCCCCGAGCGAAGAGACCCAGTACTTC. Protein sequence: CASSLAPSEETQYF.

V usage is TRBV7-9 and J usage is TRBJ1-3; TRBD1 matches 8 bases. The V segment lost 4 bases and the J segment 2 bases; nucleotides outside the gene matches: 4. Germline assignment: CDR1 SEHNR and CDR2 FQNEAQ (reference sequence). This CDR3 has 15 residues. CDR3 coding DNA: TGTGCCAGCAGCTCGGACAGGGAAGCTGGAAACACCATATATTTT. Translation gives CASSSDREAGNTIYF.

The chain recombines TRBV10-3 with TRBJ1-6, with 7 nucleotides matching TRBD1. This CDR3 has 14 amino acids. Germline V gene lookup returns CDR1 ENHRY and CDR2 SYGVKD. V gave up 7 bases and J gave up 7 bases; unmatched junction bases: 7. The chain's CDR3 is CAITPGTDNSPLHF. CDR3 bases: TGTGCCATCACACCCGGGACAGACAATTCACCCCTCCACTTT.

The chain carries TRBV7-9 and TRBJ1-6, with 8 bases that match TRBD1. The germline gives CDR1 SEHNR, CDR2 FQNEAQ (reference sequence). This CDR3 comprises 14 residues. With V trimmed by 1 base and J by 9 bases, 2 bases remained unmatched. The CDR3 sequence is CASSLVQGVSPLHF. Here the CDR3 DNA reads TGTGCCAGCAGCTTAGTACAGGGGGTTTCACCCCTCCACTTT.

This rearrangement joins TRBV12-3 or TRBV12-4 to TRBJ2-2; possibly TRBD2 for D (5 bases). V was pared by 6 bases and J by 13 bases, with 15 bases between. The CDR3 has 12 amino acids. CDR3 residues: CASSHILAGLFF. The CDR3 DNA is TGTGCCAGCAGCCACATTCTGGCGGGGCTGTTTTTT.